What follows describes a single TCR beta chain. Its antigen remains unknown. These data belong to a study of T cell responses to AZD1222 COVID-19 vaccine. General study results and limits: Seropositive at baseline were only a handful of AZD1222 recipients. Vaccine-related CD4 TCRs covered spike, predominating at 160-218 and 743-854. There were mostly white British donors and more females than males, and clonal diversity was possibly underestimated. Close to half of spike-specific TCRs reportedly recognize unmutated variant regions.

This CDR3 contains 16 residues. Losses at the gene ends were 1 base for V and 7 bases for J; bases not matched to a gene: 10. Germline V CDR1 and CDR2: SGHTA, FQGNSA. The table came from immunoSEQ multiplex PCR; TCRdb's copy has only in-frame clones and leaves some out. The data contain about 120,000 clones, 80% to 90% of them singletons. The origin of this receptor is an adult in good health. Sequencing was performed on peripheral blood, taken on day 0 of AZD1222 vaccination. The V gene is TRBV7-2, the J gene TRBJ2-7; 10 bases are shared with TRBD1. The CDR3 sequence: CASSLVPGQGIGEQYF. CDR3 nucleotide sequence: TGTGCCAGCAGCTTAGTGCCGGGACAGGGGATCGGGGAGCAGTACTTC.